Listed here are 6 T cell receptor beta chains from one sample, sequenced in a study of blood T cell repertoires in COVID-19. The repertoire was sequenced with immunoSEQ multiplex PCR; TCRdb's copy has only in-frame clones and lacks some. The sample carries approximately 70,000 clones, 90% recorded once. The specimen sequenced was peripheral blood. The source is a human donor in a cohort sampled during active COVID-19.

This chain links TRBV9 with TRBJ2-3, with D possibly matching TRBD2 (6 bases). Trimming stripped 0 bases from V and 2 bases from J, with 13 bases between. CDR1 is SGDLS, CDR2 YYNGEE, per germline. This CDR3 spans 16 amino acids. The CDR3 nucleotides are TGTGCCAGCAGCGTAGGAATAGCGGACCTCACAGATACGCAGTATTTT. Translating it yields CASSVGIADLTDTQYF.

On this clone: The junction shows a germline mismatch at one end, possibly a read error. This chain links TRBV10-1 with TRBJ2-1; 10 positions agree with TRBD2. The CDR3 contains 17 residues. CDR1 WNHNN and CDR2 SYGVQD come from the germline V gene (reference sequence). CDR3 in DNA: TGCGCCAGCAGCGAGTATATTGGTCTAGCGGGAGAAAATGAGCAGTTCTTC. This translates into CASSEYIGLAGENEQFF.

The CDR3 is CASSLGRVASGNTIYF. As DNA, the CDR3 is TGTGCCAGCAGCTTGGGGAGGGTTGCGTCTGGAAACACCATATATTTT. V is TRBV5-8 and J is TRBJ1-3; D not certain. V was trimmed by 0 bases and J by 1 base, leaving 11 bases between them. The length of the CDR3 is 16 residues. CDR1 and CDR2 (germline): SGHTS, YDEGEE.

The rearrangement links TRBV24-1 to TRBJ1-3; TRBD1 matches 8 bases. CDR1 is KGHDR, CDR2 SFDVKD, per germline. V was clipped by 5 bases and J by 1 base; unmatched bases: 0. The CDR3 totals 14 residues. The CDR3: CATSGQGSGNTIYF. In DNA form, the CDR3 reads TGTGCCACCAGTGGACAGGGGTCTGGAAACACCATATATTTT.

V gene TRBV19 combines with J gene TRBJ2-7, with 9 bases aligning to TRBD1. J was trimmed by 2 bases and V by 6 bases; bases with no gene match: 2. Germline CDR1 LNHDA, CDR2 SQIVND (reference sequence). This CDR3 is built from 13 residues. CDR3 region: CASRRQGAYEQYF. CDR3 nucleotide sequence: TGTGCCAGTAGGAGACAGGGGGCCTACGAGCAGTACTTC.

The J gene is TRBJ2-4, the V gene TRBV18; 8 nucleotides agree with TRBD2. Per the germline V gene, CDR1 is KGHSH and CDR2 is LQKENI. The junction had 5 bases not matched to a gene; V was cut back by 3 bases and J by 7 bases. The CDR3 consists of 14 residues. The CDR3 DNA sequence: TGTGCCAGCTCACCCCAAGCGGGAGTTAACATTCAGTACTTC. It specifies CASSPQAGVNIQYF.